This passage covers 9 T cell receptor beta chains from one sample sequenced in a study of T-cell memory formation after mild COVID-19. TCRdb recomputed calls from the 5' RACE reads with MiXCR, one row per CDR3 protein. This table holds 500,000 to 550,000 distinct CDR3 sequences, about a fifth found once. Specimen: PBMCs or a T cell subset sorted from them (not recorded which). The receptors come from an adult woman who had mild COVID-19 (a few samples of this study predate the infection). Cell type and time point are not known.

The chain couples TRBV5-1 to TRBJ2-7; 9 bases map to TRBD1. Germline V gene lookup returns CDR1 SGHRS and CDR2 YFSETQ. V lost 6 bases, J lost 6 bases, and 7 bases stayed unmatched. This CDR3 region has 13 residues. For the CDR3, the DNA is TGCGCCAGCACCACGGGACAGGGTTTCGAGCAGTACTTC. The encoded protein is CASTTGQGFEQYF.

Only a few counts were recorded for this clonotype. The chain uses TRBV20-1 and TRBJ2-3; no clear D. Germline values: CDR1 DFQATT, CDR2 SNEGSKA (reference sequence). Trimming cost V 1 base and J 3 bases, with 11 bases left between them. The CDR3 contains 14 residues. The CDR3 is CSARVGKGTDTQYF. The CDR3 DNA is TGCAGTGCTAGAGTAGGGAAAGGAACAGATACGCAGTATTTT.

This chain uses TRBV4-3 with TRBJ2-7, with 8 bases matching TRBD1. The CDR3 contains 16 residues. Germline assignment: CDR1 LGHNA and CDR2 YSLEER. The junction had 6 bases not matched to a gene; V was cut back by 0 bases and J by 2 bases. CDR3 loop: CASSQDWDRKAYEQYF. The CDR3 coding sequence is TGCGCCAGCAGCCAAGATTGGGACAGGAAAGCCTACGAGCAGTACTTC.

This CDR3 reads CASSGGGNLEQFF. The CDR3, as DNA: TGTGCCAGCAGTGGAGGGGGAAATCTAGAGCAGTTCTTC. The J gene is TRBJ2-1, the V gene TRBV6-4; D possibly corresponds to TRBD1 (6 bases). The CDR3 covers 13 residues. The V and J ends lost 4 bases and 10 bases respectively, with 14 bases between them. CDR1 MRHNA and CDR2 SNTAGT come from the germline V gene.

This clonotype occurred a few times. CDR3 region: CASSQDGTGLGYNEQFF. The CDR3 region has the DNA TGTGCCAGCAGCCAAGATGGAACAGGGCTCGGTTACAATGAGCAGTTCTTC. This sequence joins TRBV3-1 and TRBJ2-1; weak D call: TRBD1 (6 bases). Deletions cut 0 bases from V and 4 bases from J, with 16 bases between. This CDR3 comprises 17 residues. The germline V gene has CDR1 LGHDT and CDR2 YNNKEL (reference sequence).

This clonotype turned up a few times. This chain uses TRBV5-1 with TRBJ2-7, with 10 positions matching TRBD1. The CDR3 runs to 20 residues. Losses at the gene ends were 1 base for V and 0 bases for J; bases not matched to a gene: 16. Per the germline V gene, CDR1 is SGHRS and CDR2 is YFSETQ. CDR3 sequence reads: CASSLNRGDRGRGLSYEQYF. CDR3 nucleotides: TGCGCCAGCAGCTTGAATCGAGGGGACAGGGGAAGGGGACTCTCCTACGAGCAGTACTTC.

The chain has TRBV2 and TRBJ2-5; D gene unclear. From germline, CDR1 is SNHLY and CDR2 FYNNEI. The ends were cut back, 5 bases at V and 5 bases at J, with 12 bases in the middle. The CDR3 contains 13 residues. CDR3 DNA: TGTGCCAGCAGTCGTGATAGTTTGGAGACCCAGTACTTC. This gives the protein CASSRDSLETQYF.

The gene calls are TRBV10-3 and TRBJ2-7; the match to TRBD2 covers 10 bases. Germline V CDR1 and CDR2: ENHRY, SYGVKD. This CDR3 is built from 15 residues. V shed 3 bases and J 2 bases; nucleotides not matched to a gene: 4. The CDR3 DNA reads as TGTGCCATCAGTGACGGCCTAGCGGGGGCCTACGAGCAGTACTTC. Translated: CAISDGLAGAYEQYF.

The CDR3 is CASSIFEGGPAEQFF. CDR3 in DNA: TGTGCCAGTAGTATTTTCGAGGGAGGGCCGGCTGAGCAGTTCTTC. V is TRBV19 and J is TRBJ2-1; 7 bases fit TRBD2. CDR3 length: 15 residues. In germline, CDR1 is LNHDA, CDR2 SQIVND (reference sequence). Unmatched junction bases numbered 11, after V lost 3 bases and J lost 9 bases.